This T cell receptor beta chain was found in a study of beta chain features in type 1 diabetes (dated by TCRdb to 2016 to 2018). With regard to the full study: Mean age, gender distribution, total cell number and subset yield did not differ between patients and healthy donors. A total of approximately 100,000,000 sorted cells were examined across all samples, and the number of cells per subset was strongly correlated with RNA yield. The study compared the TCRB repertoires of sorted circulating CD4+ T cell subsets in recently diagnosed type 1 diabetes patients with those in matched healthy donors. Naive and central memory subsets were obtained from all 30 or so donors, but regulatory and stem cell-like memory subsets were isolated from only 8 patients and roughly eight healthy donors. General conclusions and limits of the study: Shorter templates might have been favored by PCR, but patient and control samples were amplified and corrected together, so both groups would have been affected equally by any skew. Type 1 diabetes patients showed a moderate but significant shortening of TCRB CDR3 length in all four CD4+ subsets. The naive, central memory and regulatory TCRB repertoires appeared to resemble one another more closely among patients than among healthy donors. Because small numbers of individuals were included in the HLA sub-analyses, any influence of HLA type on TCRB rearrangement was left unresolved. Because cDNA was sequenced instead of genomic DNA, highly expressing activated cells could be over-represented, though the groups showed no difference in activation or CD3 levels. At VDJ recombination sites, type 1 diabetes patients had fewer insertions and more deleted nucleotides, which implies abnormalities in thymic rearrangement.

The CDR3 numbers 14 residues from cysteine through phenylalanine. Left in the record is the CDR3 DNA by itself, 42 bases read in frame from the first base. V is reduced by 2 bases and J by 3 bases, leaving a spacing of 8 bases between them. CDR1 MNHEY and CDR2 SVGAGI were looked up in the germline V gene. All of the isolated RNA was reverse transcribed with the High Capacity cDNA Reverse Transcription Kit, so expressed TCRB transcripts were sequenced. Naive, central memory and regulatory T cell samples underwent deep immunoSEQ sequencing, averaging around 4 million total reads per sample. Sorted cells were lysed in RLT buffer, and RNA was extracted using DNase-treated RNeasy Micro or Mini kits according to cell number. To prevent cross-contamination, each cell subset was processed individually, whereas patient and healthy donor samples were processed jointly. The immunoSEQ multiplex PCR was used to amplify TCRB sequences from cDNA, yielding 87-bp fragments that span the CDR3 region. Amplicons were sequenced on the Illumina HiSeq platform. On the authors' methods: Synthetic template baselines were used to correct PCR bias computationally, reads within Hamming distance 2 were collapsed together, and singletons that could not be merged were discarded. Reads were aligned against IMGT so that V, D and J genes, CDR3 length and insertions or deletions at six rearrangement sites could be assigned. Within each subset, clonotype counts were normalized to the number of sorted cells before true diversity and Gini coefficients were calculated with the tcR R package. Repertoire sharing was quantified using the overlap coefficient calculated on TCRB nucleotide sequences. TCRdb took over this immuneACCESS table, retaining in-frame rearrangements with V and J assigned. Such tables are incomplete; in checked studies, under half of the missing clones stem from an unresolved V gene, and the remainder is unexplained. The DNA gave D and trimming, while V, J and clone size come from that table. The sample includes some 150,000 clones, with 48% observed a single time. The ten largest clones take up under 0.45% of the sample.

A single peripheral blood draw of around 0.11 L on average was collected from each donor into heparinised tubes. Naive, central memory, regulatory and stem cell-like memory CD4+ T cells were sorted on a BD FACSAria II using a panel including CD45RO, CCR7, CD25, CD127, CD95 and CD27. A purity above 95% was achieved for all sorted populations. PBMCs were isolated immediately by Lymphoprep density gradient centrifugation and stained directly without culture. So that batch effects would be minimized, each experiment stained and sorted samples in pairs, pairing one healthy donor with one patient. Concerning this clone: The specificity of this receptor is unknown. There are no base qualities to consult, and no much larger clone falls within one base.

This receptor was taken from a man younger than 35 in good health. Sequencing input: Tregs from blood. The cell subset or site label corresponds to: regulatory CD4+ T cells. The chain is made from TRBV6-5 and TRBJ1-3; the D gene remains uncertain. The CDR3 region: CASSYGRLGNTIYF. In nucleotides, the sequence is TGTGCCAGCAGTTACGGGAGGCTTGGAAACACCATATATTTT.